The present entry profiles one TCR beta chain with its context. Produced via immunoSEQ multiplex PCR; TCRdb's table is partial and in-frame only. The sample yields 100,000 or so clones, around 80% seen once. Germline-derived CDR1 and CDR2 are SGHRS and YFSETQ. Trimming removed 3 bases from V and 5 bases from J; junction bases left unmatched: 9. CDR3 length equals 15 residues. These data come from a study of control samples from healthy donors and cancer patients. The receptor was derived from an older woman in good health. The chain is built from TRBV5-1 and TRBJ2-7, with 9 bases matching TRBD2. Sample: blood. The CDR3 protein is CASSSVAGVVDEQYF. CDR3 nucleotide sequence: TGCGCCAGCAGCTCTGTAGCGGGGGTGGTCGACGAGCAGTACTTC.